The source of this T cell receptor beta chain is a study of OX40 agonist ivuxolimab in advanced cancers. Assay: immunoSEQ multiplex PCR; the TCRdb copy retains only in-frame clones and omits some. Of some 70,000 clones detected, around 81% appear once; the ten largest clones hold 8.2%. The germline gives CDR1 MNHEY, CDR2 SVGAGI. This CDR3 has 14 amino acids. Study findings and constraints: Expanded clones belonging to CD8+ T cells outnumbered, on average, those of CD4+. Blood T cells, both CD4+ and CD8+, expanded clonally by week 6 at 0.1 to 3.0 mg/kg.

With regard to this clone: Its antigen is not identified.

The rearrangement links TRBV6-5 to TRBJ2-5, with TRBD1 matching 10 bases. The J call is in doubt because the DNA end fits TRBJ2-7 better. The source was CD4+ or CD8+ T cells sorted from blood, collected in a trial of the OX40 agonist ivuxolimab. The receptor was isolated from an adult with an advanced solid tumor such as melanoma, head and neck, liver or kidney cancer. The CDR3: CASSYSGTGDEQYF. The CDR3 DNA is TGTGCCAGCAGTTACTCCGGGACAGGGGACGAGCAGTACTTC.